What follows are 19 T cell receptor beta chains derived from one specimen sequenced in a study of graft-versus-host responses after intestinal transplantation. TCRdb keeps only in-frame clones here, not all; method: immunoSEQ multiplex PCR. The sample holds 2,000 to 2,500 clones, 93% seen once. The sequencing used PBMCs, collected about 19 days after intestinal transplant. These receptors came from a human patient who received an intestinal transplant, so some T cells may come from the graft donor.

The rearrangement links TRBV6-5 to TRBJ1-6, with TRBD1 as a possible D gene (5 bases). The germline V and J ends were trimmed by 2 bases and 8 bases, with 16 bases remaining between them. Germline assignment: CDR1 MNHEY and CDR2 SVGAGI. This CDR3 comprises 16 residues. This CDR3 reads CASSYMGRSNDSPLHF. In DNA, the CDR3 is TGTGCCAGCAGTTACATGGGGCGGTCGAACGATTCACCCCTCCACTTT.

This chain uses TRBV19 with TRBJ1-2, with 9 bases that match TRBD1. Losses at the gene ends were 11 bases for V and 8 bases for J; bases not matched to a gene: 6. The CDR3 length is 11 residues. From germline, CDR1 is LNHDA and CDR2 SQIVND (reference sequence). The CDR3 region is CASRDRDGYTF. CDR3 sequence (DNA): TGTGCCTCGCGGGACAGGGACGGCTACACCTTC.

The rearrangement links TRBV28 to TRBJ2-3; maybe TRBD1 (5 bases). Per germline, CDR1 MDHEN and CDR2 SYDVKM. The CDR3 totals 14 residues. Trimming removed 7 bases from V and 4 bases from J, with 15 bases in between. CDR3 region: CASTVRGGPDTQYF. CDR3 bases: TGTGCCAGCACAGTAAGGGGCGGCCCAGATACGCAGTATTTT.

The V and J genes are TRBV7-9 and TRBJ2-7; D gene unclear. Per germline, CDR1 SEHNR and CDR2 FQNEAQ (reference sequence). The CDR3 contains 13 residues. Trimming removed 3 bases from V and 2 bases from J, with 8 bases in between. The CDR3 protein is CASSFGQAYEQYF. Written as DNA, the CDR3 is TGTGCCAGCAGCTTCGGCCAGGCCTACGAGCAGTACTTC.

The CDR3, as DNA: TGTGCCACCAGCTCTAGCCCGGGACAGGGCCCGGCGTCAGCTTTCTTT. This sequence encodes CATSSSPGQGPASAFF. The genes are TRBV15 and TRBJ1-1, with 9 bases that match TRBD1. Germline V gene lookup returns CDR1 LNHNV and CDR2 YYDKDF (reference sequence). The CDR3 length is 16 residues. After removal of 5 bases from V and 10 bases from J, the junction contained 17 bases not matched to a gene.

The rearrangement joins TRBV29-1 to TRBJ1-2; 8 nucleotides line up with TRBD1. CDR1 and CDR2 from the germline V gene are SQVTM and ANQGSEA. V lost 7 bases to trimming and J lost 1 base; unmatched junction nucleotides: 5. The CDR3 is 13 amino acids. For the CDR3, the DNA is TGCAGCGCCGACAGGGGCGATAACTATGGCTACACCTTC. Amino acid sequence: CSADRGDNYGYTF.

This chain connects TRBV19 to TRBJ2-1; perhaps TRBD1 as D (6 bases). Germline lookup yields CDR1 LNHDA and CDR2 SQIVND (reference sequence). V was shortened by 5 bases and J by 8 bases, with 19 bases between the two germline ends. There are 15 residues in the CDR3. CDR3 in DNA: TGTGCCAGTAGTTTTTTCTTGGACAGATTCGATGAGCAGTTCTTC. Translated: CASSFFLDRFDEQFF.

This rearrangement joins TRBV19 to TRBJ1-1; TRBD1 matches 7 bases. Germline CDR1 reads LNHDA; CDR2 reads SQIVND (reference sequence). This CDR3 is 13 amino acids long. V lost 5 bases and J lost 7; bases outside the gene matches: 7. This chain's CDR3 is CASSFAGQLEAFF. Written as DNA, the CDR3 is TGTGCCAGTAGTTTCGCGGGACAGCTTGAAGCTTTCTTT.

V is TRBV2 and J is TRBJ2-2, with D perhaps TRBD1 (6 bases). V lost 9 bases, J lost 4 bases, and 12 bases lay in between. This CDR3 has 13 residues. Looked up from germline, CDR1 is SNHLY and CDR2 is FYNNEI. DNA of the CDR3: TGTGCCAGGAATACCAGGGGCACCGGGGAGCTGTTTTTT. Amino acid sequence: CARNTRGTGELFF.

The chain employs TRBV2 and TRBJ2-7; weak D call: TRBD1 (7 bases). The CDR3 is made up of 15 amino acids. Germline lookup yields CDR1 SNHLY and CDR2 FYNNEI. V lost 1 base, J lost 3 bases, and 13 bases lay in between. This CDR3 reads CASSEEARGDYEQYF. In DNA form, the CDR3 reads TGTGCCAGCAGTGAAGAGGCCAGGGGGGACTACGAGCAGTACTTC. Looking up the rest from reference TRBV2 and TRBJ2-7 gives the full variable domain: EPEVTQTPSHQVTQMGQEVILRCVPISNHLYFYWYRQILGQKVEFLVSFYNNEISEKSEIFDDQFSVERPDGSNFTLKIRSTKLEDSAMYFCASSEEARGDYEQYFGPGTRLTVT.

This sequence joins TRBV2 and TRBJ1-5, with TRBD1 as a possible D gene (6 bases). Per the germline V gene, CDR1 is SNHLY and CDR2 is FYNNEI. There are 15 residues in the CDR3. The germline V and J ends were trimmed by 1 base and 5 bases, with 12 bases remaining between them. This CDR3 is CASSEGTAFYQPQHF. Written as DNA, the CDR3 is TGTGCCAGCAGTGAAGGGACAGCTTTTTATCAGCCCCAGCATTTT. The variable domain in full, with the rest retrieved from reference TRBV2 and TRBJ1-5, is EPEVTQTPSHQVTQMGQEVILRCVPISNHLYFYWYRQILGQKVEFLVSFYNNEISEKSEIFDDQFSVERPDGSNFTLKIRSTKLEDSAMYFCASSEGTAFYQPQHFGDGTRLSIL.

J is TRBJ1-1 and V is TRBV19, with TRBD1 identical over 7 bases. The CDR3 sequence is 16 residues long. Germline V lookup: CDR1 LNHDA, CDR2 SQIVND (reference sequence). After removal of 5 bases from V and 4 bases from J, the junction contained 13 bases not matched to a gene. The CDR3 protein is CASSRDRDSPFTEAFF. CDR3 DNA sequence: TGTGCCAGTAGTCGCGACCGGGACAGCCCCTTCACTGAAGCTTTCTTT. Full variable domain (outside the CDR3, taken from reference TRBV19 and TRBJ1-1): DGGITQSPKYLFRKEGQNVTLSCEQNLNHDAMYWYRQDPGQGLRLIYYSQIVNDFQKGDIAEGYSVSREKKESFPLTVTSAQKNPTAFYLCASSRDRDSPFTEAFFGQGTRLTVV.

The rearrangement joins TRBV5-1 to TRBJ2-7; 8 bases map to TRBD1. The CDR3 has 14 residues. Germline V CDR1 and CDR2: SGHRS, YFSETQ. The V gene end was trimmed by 0 bases and the J gene end by 2 bases; junction bases not matched to a gene: 1. The CDR3: CASSLGTGTYEQYF. CDR3 sequence (DNA): TGCGCCAGCAGCTTGGGGACAGGGACCTACGAGCAGTACTTC.

The chain combines TRBV4-3 with TRBJ2-1, with 8 bases that match TRBD1. CDR1 and CDR2 from the germline V gene are LGHNA and YSLEER. This CDR3 spans 15 amino acids. With 3 bases clipped from V and 3 bases from J, the junction kept 4 bases outside the gene matches. CDR3 nucleotide sequence: TGCGCCAGCAGCCATTCCGGGACAGGCTACAATGAGCAGTTCTTC. Protein product: CASSHSGTGYNEQFF.

V gene TRBV4-1 combines with J gene TRBJ2-5; maybe TRBD2 (7 bases). CDR3 length: 15 residues. Germline V lookup: CDR1 MGHRA, CDR2 YSYEKL. The V and J ends lost 8 bases and 2 bases respectively, with 18 bases between them. CDR3 sequence: CASSRGWGGQETQYF. The DNA for the CDR3 is TGCGCCAGCTCAAGGGGGTGGGGGGGTCAAGAGACCCAGTACTTC.

The gene calls are TRBV7-6 and TRBJ2-2; the D is unclear. V lost 5 bases, J lost 4 bases, and 5 bases lay in between. CDR1 is SGHVS and CDR2 is FNYEAQ in the germline V gene. CDR3 length: 12 amino acids. The CDR3 DNA sequence: TGTGCCAGCAGCAAGAGCACCGGGGAGCTGTTTTTT. Protein product: CASSKSTGELFF.

The chain couples TRBV19 to TRBJ2-6, with TRBD1 identical over 7 bases. The CDR3 is 17 amino acids. V trimming: 5 bases; J trimming: 1 base; junction bases outside the gene matches: 8. Per germline, CDR1 LNHDA and CDR2 SQIVND (reference sequence). The CDR3, as DNA: TGTGCCAGTAGTCCCGGGACAGACAAATCTGGGGCCAACGTCCTGACTTTC. Translated, it gives CASSPGTDKSGANVLTF.

This rearrangement joins TRBV15 to TRBJ1-1; weak D call: TRBD1 (6 bases). Per the germline V gene, CDR1 is LNHNV and CDR2 is YYDKDF (reference sequence). The V gene lost 2 bases and the J gene lost 11 bases, with 18 bases spanning the gap. This CDR3 has 14 residues. The CDR3 region is CATSRSQGQFSAFF. CDR3 sequence (DNA): TGTGCCACCAGCAGATCACAGGGCCAGTTTTCGGCTTTCTTT.

The chain joins TRBV27 to TRBJ1-1; D not resolved. CDR1 and CDR2 from the germline V gene are MNHEY and SMNVEV (reference sequence). The CDR3 runs to 13 residues. Trimming stripped 2 bases from V and 2 bases from J, with 6 bases between. The CDR3 is CASSLAGNTEAFF. CDR3 nucleotide sequence: TGTGCCAGCAGTTTAGCGGGAAACACTGAAGCTTTCTTT.